The clone carrying this TCR beta chain was found many times. TCRdb reprocessed the PCR reads via MiXCR. The table records tens of thousands of clones, 14% of them present only once. Every patient underwent thyroid surgery untreated. The data are from a study of metastatic and nonmetastatic thyroid tumors. Trimming removed 4 bases from V and 8 bases from J; junction bases left unmatched: 8. The germline V gene has CDR1 LNHDA and CDR2 SQIVND (reference sequence). CDR3 length: 16 residues. The origin of this receptor is a male donor with papillary thyroid cancer or a benign thyroid nodule (not recorded which). Some clones in this sample may be carry-over from other donors' samples. The sequenced sample was blood. This chain uses TRBV19 with TRBJ2-2; TRBD1 aligns across 12 bases. The CDR3 spells CASSTSGQGAKGELFF. DNA of the CDR3: TGTGCCAGTAGTACATCGGGACAGGGGGCGAAGGGGGAGCTGTTTTTT.